These 5 T cell receptor beta chains share one sample of origin, sequenced in a study of blood T cell repertoires in COVID-19. TCRdb's table, derived via immunoSEQ multiplex PCR, lists solely in-frame clones and lacks some. This table holds under 450,000 clones, about 91% found once. Sequences were obtained from peripheral blood. These receptors were taken from a woman aged 45-60 years with COVID-19, enrolled during active disease.

The gene calls are TRBV4-1 and TRBJ1-1; 9 nucleotides match TRBD1. The CDR3 is 15 residues long. CDR1 and CDR2 (germline): MGHRA, YSYEKL. V lost 1 base and J lost 4; bases outside the gene matches: 4. In DNA form, the CDR3 reads TGCGCCAGCAGCCAAGGGGACAGGGCAATCACTGAAGCTTTCTTT. Translation: CASSQGDRAITEAFF.

Here the CDR3 DNA reads TGTGCCAGTAGTATTATGGGGGGCTCTGGAAACACCATATATTTT. This codes for CASSIMGGSGNTIYF. The chain recombines TRBV19 with TRBJ1-3, with a possible D match to TRBD1 (5 bases). Trimming stripped 3 bases from V and 0 bases from J, with 9 bases between. Germline V lookup: CDR1 LNHDA, CDR2 SQIVND (reference sequence). There are 15 residues in the CDR3. Full variable domain (remainder filled in from reference TRBV19 and TRBJ1-3): DGGITQSPKYLFRKEGQNVTLSCEQNLNHDAMYWYRQDPGQGLRLIYYSQIVNDFQKGDIAEGYSVSREKKESFPLTVTSAQKNPTAFYLCASSIMGGSGNTIYFGEGSWLTVV.

This chain links TRBV3-1 (or the pseudogene TRBV3-2) with TRBJ2-5, with 7 bases matching TRBD2. Germline V lookup: CDR1 LGHDT, CDR2 YNNKEL (reference sequence). This CDR3 is built from 14 residues. Losses at the gene ends were 6 bases for V and 5 bases for J; bases not matched to a gene: 9. The CDR3: CASSPREGRETQYF. The DNA of the CDR3 is TGTGCCAGCAGTCCCAGGGAGGGCCGGGAGACCCAGTACTTC.

The chain links TRBV21-1 to TRBJ2-2; the table's D call TRBD1 went unverified against the DNA. TRBV21-1 is marked as a pseudogene. This CDR3 spans 18 amino acids. For the CDR3, the DNA is TGTGCCAGCAGCAAAGAGGTGGCAGGGGGCGTGTATATCGGGGAGCTGTTTTTT. As protein: CASSKEVAGGVYIGELFF.

The rearrangement links TRBV19 to TRBJ2-7, with a possible D match to TRBD2 (5 bases). This CDR3 is built from 13 residues. Germline V gene lookup returns CDR1 LNHDA and CDR2 SQIVND (reference sequence). Deletions cut 3 bases from V and 6 bases from J, with 12 bases between. CDR3 in DNA: TGTGCCAGTAGTATTAACGGGGTCACCGAGCAGTACTTC. Its translation is CASSINGVTEQYF. The whole variable domain, remainder taken from reference TRBV19 and TRBJ2-7, is DGGITQSPKYLFRKEGQNVTLSCEQNLNHDAMYWYRQDPGQGLRLIYYSQIVNDFQKGDIAEGYSVSREKKESFPLTVTSAQKNPTAFYLCASSINGVTEQYFGPGTRLTVT.